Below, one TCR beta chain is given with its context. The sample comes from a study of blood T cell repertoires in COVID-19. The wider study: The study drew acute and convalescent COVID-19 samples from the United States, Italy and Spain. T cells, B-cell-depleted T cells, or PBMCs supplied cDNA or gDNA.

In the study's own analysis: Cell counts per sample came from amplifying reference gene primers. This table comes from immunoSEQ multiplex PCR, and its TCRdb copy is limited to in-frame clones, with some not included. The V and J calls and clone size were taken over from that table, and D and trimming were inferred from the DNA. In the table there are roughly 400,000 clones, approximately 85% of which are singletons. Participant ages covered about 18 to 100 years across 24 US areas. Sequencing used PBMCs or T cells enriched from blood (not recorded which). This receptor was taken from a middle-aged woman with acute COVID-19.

CDR3 sequence: CASGGGGYQETQYF. As DNA, the CDR3 is TGTGCCAGCGGTGGAGGGGGCTATCAAGAGACCCAGTACTTC. The rearrangement joins TRBV3-1 (or the pseudogene TRBV3-2) to TRBJ2-5; maybe TRBD1 (7 bases). The germline V gene encodes CDR1 LGHDT and CDR2 YNNKEL (reference sequence). The CDR3 runs 14 residues. Trimming pared 8 bases from V and 2 bases from J, leaving 15 bases between.